This T cell receptor (beta chain) was documented in a study of regulatory T cells in long-lasting Graves disease. For TCR beta, libraries came from iRepertoire HTBI primers and Arm-PCR of CDR3 regions. TCRdb reprocessed the multiplex PCR reads with MiXCR, giving one entry per CDR3 protein. The sample has approximately 440,000 distinct CDR3 sequences, 23% seen once. CDR1 and CDR2 (germline): MNHNS, SASEGT. The CDR3 length is 12 residues. V was clipped by 7 bases and J by 6 bases, with 13 bases between them. There are a few counts of this clonotype. As to time point: persistent/refractory GD, antithyroid drugs over 5 years with positive TRAb. PBMC-extracted RNA yielded the TCR library.

The sequenced sample was peripheral blood mononuclear cells (PBMCs), obtained when the disease was refractory, from a patient treated with antithyroid drugs. This receptor was identified in a female donor with Graves disease. The chain recombines TRBV6-1 with TRBJ2-7; D possibly matches TRBD1 or TRBD2 (5 bases each). The CDR3, as DNA: TGTGCCAGCATGGGGGTTGCGGGCGAGCAGTACTTC. It encodes CASMGVAGEQYF.